A selection of T cell receptor beta chains follows, all from one sample in a study of CD8+CD57+ T cells in acquired aplastic anemia. TCRdb re-called the reads through MiXCR, storing one row per CDR3 protein. The data hold 400,000 to 450,000 distinct CDR3 sequences, with around 68% observed a single time. The specimen sequenced was sorted CD4+, CD8+, or CD8+CD57+ T cells (not recorded which) from PBMCs. Source of these receptors: a human donor in good health, serving as a control. The conserved cysteine and the conserved F or W are not part of the CDR3 here. The D gene is left open where the match is weak.

v_call	d_call	j_call	cdr3_aa
TRBV25-1	.	TRBJ2-5	ASSASQGGTRETQY
TRBV7-2	.	TRBJ2-3	ASSPTSAFWGQY
TRBV5-8	.	TRBJ1-2	ASSLEASPLLGGYT
TRBV19	.	TRBJ2-1	ASSQVAGRNEQF
TRBV13	.	TRBJ1-2	ATSLNGYGYT
TRBV7-2	.	TRBJ1-1	ASSLVLQVGAF
TRBV7-2	TRBD1	TRBJ2-2	ASSPGTANREPF
TRBV7-2	.	TRBJ2-5	ASSFCGLQPHHF
TRBV7-2	TRBD1	TRBJ1-4	ASSPEGGAAVAP
TRBV13	.	TRBJ1-2	ASTVEQFYGYT
TRBV15	.	TRBJ2-1	ASSRVPGMQF
TRBV19	.	TRBJ2-5	ASTTGETQY
TRBV19	TRBD1	TRBJ2-7	AWSIGGTGTYEQY
TRBV11-3	.	TRBJ2-7	ASSLEDGYGYTFY